These T cell receptor beta chains were read from a single sample in a study of blood T cells in healthy people across ages. A single record per CDR3 protein comes from TCRdb applying MiXCR to the 5' RACE reads. The repertoire consists of roughly 830,000 distinct CDR3 sequences, with around 62% occurring once and the leading ten covering 25% to 30%. The material sequenced was blood. The receptors come from a man between 25 and 39 years old in good health. CDR3s include the opening cysteine and the closing phenylalanine or tryptophan. Only some rows state a clone size, as once, few, many or a class for expanded clones.

V: TRBV9; size: -; CDR3: CASSGDFGGRYTGELFF
V: TRBV15; size: -; CDR3: CATSRDGGYQETQYF
V: TRBV4-1; size: -; CDR3: CASSQETTAGGGYTF
V: TRBV2; size: -; CDR3: CASSESIGYGYTF
V: TRBV11-2; size: -; CDR3: CASSFYPRGLGTSGEVGSYNEQFF
V: TRBV3-1; size: many; CDR3: CASRQTGDYGYTF
V: TRBV2; size: -; CDR3: CASSPVVASYEQYF
V: TRBV7-9; size: -; CDR3: CASSSPETGRGQTEAFF
V: TRBV24-1; size: once; CDR3: CATSDFSRAPYNEQFF
V: TRBV2; size: -; CDR3: CASSEGALRKGELFF
V: TRBV25-1; size: few; CDR3: CAMWGPSYGYTF
V: TRBV9; size: -; CDR3: CASSTSPIPYEQYF
V: TRBV27; size: -; CDR3: CASSLSPSGGEQYF
V: TRBV24-1; size: -; CDR3: CATRGAGWEDSDGYTF
V: TRBV9; size: -; CDR3: CASSVGRDSKAGELFF
V: TRBV4-1; size: -; CDR3: CASSLHGTDTQYF
V: TRBV4-3; size: -; CDR3: CASSHTTGVGEKLFF
V: TRBV5-1; size: few; CDR3: CASSTGLVEQYF
V: TRBV29-1; size: few; CDR3: CSVEPGQGQTYNEQFF
V: TRBV11-2; size: -; CDR3: CASSFGEELFF
V: TRBV7-2; size: -; CDR3: CASSRTGGTSQPQHF
V: TRBV12-3/TRBV12-4; size: -; CDR3: CASSFGLAVETQYF
V: TRBV12-3/TRBV12-4; size: -; CDR3: CASSASGGSNEQFF
V: TRBV6-2/TRBV6-3; size: few; CDR3: CASSYGFGAQETQYF
V: TRBV6-2/TRBV6-3; size: -; CDR3: CATQDRVTDTQYF